This T cell receptor beta chain was observed in a study of monozygotic twins with inflammatory bowel disease. Study conclusions and caveats: People with IBD had fewer clonotypes in common with others than healthy twins did, especially with disease activity.

CDR3 length: 17 amino acids. Per the germline V gene, CDR1 is SGHNT and CDR2 is YYREEE (reference sequence). TCRdb reprocessed the 5' RACE reads and keeps a single row for each CDR3 protein, giving no DNA. Its table lists roughly 160,000 distinct CDR3 sequences. Total RNA was isolated from whole blood without T cell sorting. Details on this clonotype: What it binds is unknown.

The sequence came from a human donor with ulcerative colitis or Crohn's disease, or a healthy co-twin of an affected twin (not recorded which). The sequencing sample was made of blood. This chain joins TRBV5-4 and TRBJ2-1; TCRdb's D call of TRBD1 is untestable without DNA. This chain's CDR3 is CASSSGQGIRVYNEQFF.